The 13 T cell receptor beta chains presented below share a single source sample, sequenced in a study of blood T cells in healthy people across ages. PCR was performed a second time for 7 to 11 cycles using a sample-barcoded 5' primer and a J-beta primer mix. TCRdb fed the 5' RACE reads into MiXCR, producing one record per CDR3 protein. The table includes some 1.5 million distinct CDR3 sequences, roughly 27% detected once. The specimen sequenced was blood. Receptor source: a woman between 25 and 40 years old in good health.

CDR3 DNA: TGCGCCAGCAGCAATCAGGGGGCGGAGAGAAATGAGCAGTTCTTC. Translating it yields CASSNQGAERNEQFF. The rearrangement links TRBV5-1 to TRBJ2-1, with TRBD1 identical over 8 bases. Germline V CDR1 and CDR2: SGHRS, YFSETQ. The junction had 10 bases not matched to a gene; V was cut back by 4 bases and J by 7 bases. The CDR3 covers 15 residues. The full variable domain, rest sourced from reference TRBV5-1 and TRBJ2-1, is KAGVTQTPRYLIKTRGQQVTLSCSPISGHRSVSWYQQTPGQGLQFLFEYFSETQRNKGNFPGRFSGRQFSNSRSEMNVSTLELGDSALYLCASSNQGAERNEQFFGPGTRLTVL.

This chain uses TRBV29-1 with TRBJ2-3; perhaps TRBD1 as D (6 bases). CDR3 size: 13 residues. V was clipped by 6 bases and J by 3 bases, with 13 bases between them. Germline V gene sequence: CDR1 SQVTM, CDR2 ANQGSEA. In DNA form, the CDR3 reads TGCAGCGTGGGAAAACAGGGAACAGATACGCAGTATTTT. It yields the protein CSVGKQGTDTQYF.

A few counts support this clonotype. The chain combines TRBV5-1 with TRBJ2-1, with D perhaps matching TRBD1 (5 bases). The CDR3 sequence is 13 residues long. The germline V and J ends were trimmed by 4 bases and 5 bases, with 10 bases remaining between them. Looked up from germline, CDR1 is SGHRS and CDR2 is YFSETQ. The CDR3 DNA reads TGCGCCAGCAGCAGGGCACAGGACAATGAGCAGTTCTTC. It yields the protein CASSRAQDNEQFF.

This clonotype was observed a few times. The rearrangement links TRBV29-1 to TRBJ1-4; 9 nucleotides align to TRBD1. Per germline, CDR1 SQVTM and CDR2 ANQGSEA. The CDR3 runs to 12 residues. Trimming removed 6 bases from V and 8 bases from J; junction bases left unmatched: 4. The CDR3 reads CSVGTGKEKLFF. As DNA, the CDR3 is TGCAGCGTCGGGACAGGGAAAGAAAAACTGTTTTTT.

The chain couples TRBV12-5 to TRBJ1-4, with D perhaps matching TRBD1 (5 bases). Germline V gene sequence: CDR1 LGHNT, CDR2 FRNRAP. Trimming stripped 6 bases from V and 6 bases from J, with 11 bases between. The CDR3 is made up of 13 amino acids. The CDR3 bases are TGTGCTAGTGGGCGGGGGACGGATGAAAAACTGTTTTTT. This codes for CASGRGTDEKLFF.

Remarks on this clonotype: Given a much more abundant clone one base away, this may be a read error. This sequence joins TRBV7-2 and TRBJ2-4; D not resolved. This CDR3 spans 12 amino acids. CDR1 is SGHTA, CDR2 FQGNSA, per germline. Deletions cut 0 bases from V and 13 bases from J, with 10 bases between. This chain's CDR3 is CASSLAANEQYF. For the CDR3, the DNA is TGTGCCAGCAGCTTAGCGGCCAATGAGCAGTACTTC.

This clonotype was observed a few times. The V and J genes are TRBV20-1 and TRBJ1-1; 8 positions agree with TRBD1. V lost 8 bases and J lost 1; bases outside the gene matches: 9. Germline V lookup: CDR1 DFQATT, CDR2 SNEGSKA (reference sequence). The CDR3 has 14 residues. The CDR3 nucleotides are TGCAGTACGGACAGGGTTGGAGGGAACACTGAAGCTTTCTTT. This gives the protein CSTDRVGGNTEAFF.

This clonotype was seen a single time. V is TRBV5-1 and J is TRBJ2-5, with D hard to call. The length of the CDR3 is 14 residues. Germline V gives CDR1 SGHRS, CDR2 YFSETQ. V was shortened by 4 bases and J by 1 base, with 11 bases between the two germline ends. CDR3 coding DNA: TGCGCCAGCAGCAAAGTAGTTGCCCAAGAGACCCAGTACTTC. As protein: CASSKVVAQETQYF.

This sequence joins TRBV20-1 and TRBJ2-3, with 12 bases fitting TRBD2. The CDR3 is 20 amino acids. Germline V gene lookup returns CDR1 DFQATT and CDR2 SNEGSKA (reference sequence). Trimming cost V 1 base and J 2 bases; bases outside gene matches: 16. As DNA, the CDR3 is TGCAGTGCTAGAGGGGGGGGACTAGCGGGCGCGCTACGTGCCACAGATACGCAGTATTTT. This gives the protein CSARGGGLAGALRATDTQYF.

Turning to this clonotype: At one boundary the junction diverges from the germline segment, which might be a read error. This chain uses TRBV6-5 with TRBJ2-1, with 9 nucleotides matching TRBD1. The CDR3 is made up of 14 amino acids. The germline V gene encodes CDR1 MNHEY and CDR2 SVGAGI. The DNA for the CDR3 is TGTGCCAGCAGGTACTGGACAGGGGAGGATGAGCAGTTCTTC. Protein product: CASRYWTGEDEQFF.

This chain uses TRBV20-1 with TRBJ2-3; D possibly corresponds to TRBD2 (6 bases). The CDR3 is 14 residues long. The V end was cut by 1 base, the J end by 2 bases, with 10 bases between. Germline CDR1 DFQATT, CDR2 SNEGSKA (reference sequence). The CDR3 region is CSARVRGTTDTQYF. The CDR3, as DNA: TGCAGTGCTAGAGTGCGGGGAACCACAGATACGCAGTATTTT.

This clonotype has a count of ten or more. The chain links TRBV5-6 to TRBJ2-7, with 8 bases that match TRBD2. This CDR3 is 15 amino acids long. Per germline, CDR1 SGHDT and CDR2 YYEEEE. After removal of 4 bases from V and 9 bases from J, the junction contained 15 bases not matched to a gene. CDR3 region: CASSGGRTSPGGQYF. In DNA, the CDR3 is TGTGCCAGCAGCGGGGGAAGGACTAGCCCCGGCGGGCAGTACTTC.

The chain has TRBV7-6 and TRBJ2-5, with D maybe TRBD2 (5 bases). Germline values: CDR1 SGHVS, CDR2 FNYEAQ. V lost 6 bases and J lost 2, with 16 bases in between. The CDR3 is 15 residues long. DNA of the CDR3: TGTGCCAGCAGTCGTTTATCGGGGTTACAAGAGACCCAGTACTTC. The encoded protein is CASSRLSGLQETQYF.